A selection of T cell receptor beta chains follows, all from one sample in a study of Ad26.COV2.S vaccination and SARS-CoV-2 variants. Generated by immunoSEQ multiplex PCR, the TCRdb table keeps only in-frame clones and is missing some. The sample includes about 94,000 clones, approximately 86% of them seen just once. The sequencing used peripheral blood, collected after recovery from COVID-19. These receptors all come from a human donor who had recovered from COVID-19. The CDR3 runs from the conserved cysteine through the conserved F or W. A D gene is named only where the DNA matches it firmly. Where a row states a size, it is once, few, many or the class of an expanded clone; other rows omit it.

-,TRBJ2-7,TRBV2,-,TGTGCCAGCAGCTTCGAGACTAGGGGCTACGAGCAGTACTTC,CASSFETRGYEQYF
-,TRBJ1-2,TRBV27,-,TGTGCCAGCAGTTTAGGTAGCCAGCCACATAATGGCTACACCTTC,CASSLGSQPHNGYTF
TRBD1,TRBJ1-5,TRBV19,-,TGTGCCAGTAGCCTACGGACAGGGCAAGATAGCAATCAGCCCCAGCATTTT,CASSLRTGQDSNQPQHF
-,TRBJ2-2,TRBV24-1,-,TGTGCCACCAGTGATTTGACAGGGACGAACACCGGGGAGCTGTTTTTT,CATSDLTGTNTGELFF
TRBD2,TRBJ2-1,TRBV18,once,TGTGCCAGCTCACCATCAAACGGGAGGGCGCAGTTCTTC,CASSPSNGRAQFF
-,TRBJ2-7,TRBV6-5,-,TGTGCCAGCAGCCCCCGGACAGTTGGGGGCTACGAGCAGTACTTC,CASSPRTVGGYEQYF
-,TRBJ1-5,TRBV28,once,TGTGCCAGCAGTTCAGGTAGCCGTCAACCCTCCCAGCCCCAGCATTTT,CASSSGSRQPSQPQHF
-,TRBJ2-1,TRBV5-1,-,TGCGCCAGCAGCCTTTACAACAATGAGCAGTTCTTC,CASSLYNNEQFF
-,TRBJ1-2,TRBV11-2,-,TGTGCCAGCAGCTTAGGGGGAGGCGGCTACACCTTC,CASSLGGGGYTF
TRBD1,TRBJ1-2,TRBV28,-,TGTGCCACACAGACAGGGTCATATGGCTACACCTTC,CATQTGSYGYTF
-,TRBJ2-6,TRBV15,-,TGTGCCACCAGCAGAGCGGAGGAGGGAGCGGCTGGGGCCAACGTCCTGACTTTC,CATSRAEEGAAGANVLTF
TRBD1,TRBJ1-2,TRBV6-5,-,TGTGCCAGCAGTTACCAGGGGGGAAAGGAAGGCTACACCTTC,CASSYQGGKEGYTF
TRBD2,TRBJ2-1,TRBV4-2,-,TGTGCCAGCAGCCAAGCAGGGGCAGCGGGGGGGAGTAATGAGCAGTTCTTC,CASSQAGAAGGSNEQFF
-,TRBJ1-5,TRBV23-1,few,TGCGCCAGCCCAAATCAGCCCCAGCATTTT,CASPNQPQHF
-,TRBJ2-1,TRBV7-3,-,TGTGCCAGCAGCTCCGGCGGGACTCTCAATGAGCAGTTCTTC,CASSSGGTLNEQFF
-,TRBJ2-2,TRBV19,-,TGTGCCAGTAGTCTAGGGAACACCGGGGAGCTGTTTTTT,CASSLGNTGELFF